This TCR beta chain was identified in a study of T-cell memory formation after mild COVID-19. Background on the study: Largely, TCR clusters stayed within a single donor.

Study findings and constraints: Some clones that responded turned up in pre-infection memory, which suggests that cross-reactive memory joined in. For contracting clones, CD4+ ones sat mainly in CM and EM, CD8+ in EMRA.

One entry per CDR3 protein results from TCRdb running MiXCR on the 5' RACE reads. Of around 250,000 distinct CDR3 sequences listed, 8% to 9.5% are singletons. This clonotype was observed a handful of times. Antigen specificity is unknown. The CDR3 totals 16 residues. V shed 6 bases, J shed 1 base, and the junction held 4 bases outside the gene matches. Germline loops: CDR1 SGHTA, CDR2 FQGNSA. The source is a man between 18 and 35 years old who had mild COVID-19 (a few samples of this study predate the infection). Cell type and time point are not known. The sequenced sample was PBMCs or a T cell subset sorted from them (not recorded which). V and J are TRBV7-2 and TRBJ2-5; TRBD2 aligns across 14 bases. CDR3 DNA: TGTGCCAGCAGGAGGACTAGCGGGGGGCCCCAAGAGACCCAGTACTTC. It encodes CASRRTSGGPQETQYF.